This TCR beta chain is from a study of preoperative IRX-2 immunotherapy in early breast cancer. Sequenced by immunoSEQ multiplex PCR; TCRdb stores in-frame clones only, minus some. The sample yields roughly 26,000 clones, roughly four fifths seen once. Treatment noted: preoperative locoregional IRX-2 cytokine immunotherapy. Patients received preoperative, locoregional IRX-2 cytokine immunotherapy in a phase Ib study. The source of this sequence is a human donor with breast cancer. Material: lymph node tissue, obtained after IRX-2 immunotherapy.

CDR3 region: CASSLLGRRGTEAFF. DNA of the CDR3: TGTGCCAGCAGCCTCCTAGGAAGAAGGGGCACTGAAGCTTTCTTT. The chain has TRBV14 and TRBJ1-1, with D perhaps TRBD1 (5 bases). Trimming stripped 4 bases from V and 4 bases from J, with 16 bases between. The CDR3 sequence is 15 residues long. Germline assignment: CDR1 SGHDN and CDR2 FVKESK.